The clone carrying this T cell receptor (beta chain) was counted only a few times. Its cognate antigen is unknown. These data come from a study of CD8 T cells in ankylosing spondylitis. Making use of molecular barcodes, quantitative 5'-RACE generated TCR beta libraries. TCRdb processed the 5' RACE reads anew with MiXCR; each CDR3 protein has one entry. The table has about 390,000 distinct CDR3 sequences, 20% to 25% seen once; the top ten hold less than 20%. Trimming at V came to 11 bases and at J to 5 bases, leaving 12 bases not matched to a gene. This CDR3 contains 14 residues. CDR1 is SNHLY and CDR2 is FYNNEI in the germline V gene. Study outcomes and limitations: Within ankylosing spondylitis blood, a TCR beta motif made up of seven to nine highly homologous variants appeared to be characteristic.

Specimen: blood, either unsorted or a sorted T cell fraction (not recorded which). This TCR came from a male donor with ankylosing spondylitis. This chain uses TRBV2 with TRBJ2-7, with 10 bases matching TRBD2. The CDR3 DNA is TGTGCCGACCAACCGGGACTAGCGTCAGACGAGCAGTACTTC. It translates to CADQPGLASDEQYF. Looking up the rest from reference TRBV2 and TRBJ2-7 gives the full variable domain: EPEVTQTPSHQVTQMGQEVILRCVPISNHLYFYWYRQILGQKVEFLVSFYNNEISEKSEIFDDQFSVERPDGSNFTLKIRSTKLEDSAMYFCADQPGLASDEQYFGPGTRLTVT.